This is a list of T cell receptor beta chains from one sample in a study of neurological immune-mediated disorders. TCRdb independently ran MiXCR on the 5' RACE reads; one entry per CDR3 protein. The data show tens of thousands of distinct CDR3 sequences, around 3.1% seen once. Source material: PBMCs. All receptors come from a man aged 35 to 55 with multiple sclerosis. CDR3s include the opening cysteine and the closing phenylalanine or tryptophan. The D gene is left open where the match is weak. The size of a clone is reported for some rows only, either as once, few or many, or as a class for expanded clones.

d_call,v_call,clone_size,j_call,cdr3_aa,cdr3_nt
TRBD2,TRBV5-1,many,TRBJ2-4,CASSPGGGTKNIQYF,TGCGCCAGCAGCCCGGGCGGGGGAACCAAAAACATTCAGTACTTC
TRBD2,TRBV30,many,TRBJ2-1,CAWSATYPSGGRAYEQFF,TGTGCCTGGAGCGCAACTTACCCCTCTGGCGGGAGGGCCTATGAGCAGTTCTTC
TRBD1,TRBV6-1,many,TRBJ1-4,CASRRDRVDEKLFF,TGTGCCAGCAGGAGGGACAGGGTGGATGAAAAACTGTTTTTT
TRBD1,TRBV5-1,many,TRBJ1-4,CASSLGGQVAGEKLFF,TGCGCCAGCAGCTTGGGGGGACAGGTCGCGGGTGAAAAACTGTTTTTT
.,TRBV15,many,TRBJ2-2,CATSRVGFTGELFF,TGTGCCACCAGCAGAGTAGGGTTCACCGGGGAGCTGTTTTTT
TRBD2,TRBV6-6,many,TRBJ2-3,CASTGTSGAIGQYF,TGTGCCAGCACCGGGACTAGCGGGGCCATTGGGCAGTATTTT
.,TRBV20-1,many,TRBJ1-1,CSAREASRTEAFF,TGCAGTGCTAGAGAGGCCAGTCGGACTGAAGCTTTCTTT
.,TRBV27,many,TRBJ2-7,CASSGQGKYEQYF,TGTGCCAGCAGCGGGCAAGGTAAATACGAGCAGTACTTC
.,TRBV20-1,many,TRBJ1-1,CSASRSGAAMNTEAFF,TGCAGTGCTTCCCGTTCCGGGGCGGCTATGAACACTGAAGCTTTCTTT
TRBD2,TRBV16,few,TRBJ2-4,CASSQGGLPWIQYF,TGTGCCAGCAGCCAGGGGGGACTACCATGGATTCAGTACTTC
TRBD2,TRBV24-1,many,TRBJ2-3,CATSDSTSGSTDTQYF,TGTGCCACCAGTGACTCGACTAGCGGGAGCACAGATACGCAGTATTTT
.,TRBV20-1,many,TRBJ2-3,CSCRRAGTDTQYF,TGCAGTTGCCGCAGGGCGGGCACAGATACGCAGTATTTT
.,TRBV12-3/TRBV12-4,many,TRBJ2-5,CASSLFQDQETQYF,TGTGCCAGCAGTTTATTTCAGGACCAAGAGACCCAGTACTTC
.,TRBV5-1,many,TRBJ2-2,CASSLSPGRTGELFF,TGCGCCAGCAGCTTGTCCCCGGGCCGCACCGGGGAGCTGTTTTTT
TRBD2,TRBV5-1,many,TRBJ2-3,CASCSSGASTDTQYF,TGCGCCAGCTGCTCTAGCGGGGCGAGCACAGATACGCAGTATTTT
.,TRBV7-7,many,TRBJ2-7,CASSPTDSYEQYF,TGTGCCAGCAGCCCGACGGATAGCTACGAGCAGTACTTC
.,TRBV7-9,many,TRBJ1-2,CASSLGYSGYTF,TGTGCCAGCAGCTTAGGATATTCTGGCTACACCTTC
.,TRBV27,.,TRBJ2-7,CASSRRDHEQYF,TGTGCCAGCAGCCGCCGGGACCACGAGCAGTACTTC
.,TRBV11-2,many,TRBJ1-2,CASSLSLETYGYTF,TGTGCCAGCAGCTTGTCTCTAGAGACCTATGGCTACACCTTC
.,TRBV9,many,TRBJ1-2,CASSAADRFYGYTF,TGTGCCAGCAGCGCGGCGGACAGATTCTATGGCTACACCTTC
.,TRBV20-1,many,TRBJ2-2,CSAHRHGEWTGELFF,TGCAGTGCCCACCGTCACGGGGAGTGGACCGGGGAGCTGTTTTTT
TRBD2,TRBV20-1,many,TRBJ2-3,CSAPGLATDTQYF,TGCAGTGCACCGGGACTAGCAACAGATACGCAGTATTTT
TRBD1,TRBV4-1,many,TRBJ1-3,CASSQLYRGPGRDLLRGTIYF,TGCGCCAGCAGCCAACTTTATAGGGGGCCAGGGAGGGATCTCTTGAGAGGCACCATATATTTT
TRBD1,TRBV2,few,TRBJ2-1,CASKDRGDDEQFF,TGTGCCAGCAAGGACAGGGGAGACGATGAGCAGTTCTTC
.,TRBV6-1,few,TRBJ2-7,CAGGTQGGYEQYF,TGTGCCGGGGGGACACAGGGTGGGTACGAGCAGTACTTC
TRBD2,TRBV5-1,many,TRBJ2-2,CASSLPSGGIGELFF,TGCGCCAGCAGCTTGCCTAGCGGGGGAATCGGGGAGCTGTTTTTT
TRBD2,TRBV27,many,TRBJ2-7,CASTQGIGLAGSYEQYF,TGTGCCAGCACCCAAGGGATAGGACTAGCGGGCTCCTACGAGCAGTACTTC
TRBD2,TRBV11-3,.,TRBJ2-3,CASSRGTSGGATDTQYF,TGTGCCAGCAGCCGCGGGACTAGCGGGGGGGCGACAGATACGCAGTATTTT
.,TRBV12-3/TRBV12-4,many,TRBJ2-5,CASSVMGETQYF,TGTGCCAGCAGCGTAATGGGCGAGACCCAGTACTTC
TRBD1,TRBV5-1,many,TRBJ1-4,CASSHGQGTNEKLFF,TGCGCCAGCAGCCACGGACAGGGCACTAATGAAAAACTGTTTTTT
.,TRBV5-1,many,TRBJ2-2,CASSRGLTGTGELFF,TGCGCCAGCAGCCGTGGACTAACGGGCACCGGGGAGCTGTTTTTT
.,TRBV7-9,many,TRBJ1-3,CASIKDRHSGNTIYF,TGTGCCAGCATAAAGGACCGTCACTCTGGAAACACCATATATTTT
.,TRBV15,many,TRBJ2-7,CATSRDLIGPTEQYF,TGTGCCACCAGCAGAGATCTGATAGGGCCTACCGAGCAGTACTTC
.,TRBV7-8,many,TRBJ1-5,CASSVQGGQPQHF,TGTGCCAGCAGCGTACAGGGAGGTCAGCCCCAGCATTTT
TRBD1,TRBV20-1,many,TRBJ1-2,CSAPPGTGDGYTF,TGCAGTGCTCCTCCAGGGACAGGGGATGGCTACACCTTC
TRBD1,TRBV5-5,many,TRBJ1-2,CASVLTGGANYGYTF,TGTGCCAGCGTTCTAACAGGGGGGGCCAACTATGGCTACACCTTC